These 32 T cell receptor beta chains were all obtained from the same sample, sequenced in a study of post-analysis software for immune sequencing data. General study findings and limits: About five TRBV segments, including TRBV5-6, TRBV5-1 and TRBV20-1, were more frequent in patients than controls.

Unique molecular identifiers were built into the TCR beta cDNA libraries. TCRdb ran MiXCR on the PCR reads and lists one entry per CDR3 protein. Among approximately 440,000 distinct CDR3 sequences listed, around 40% were seen once. Their antigens remain unidentified. The sample comprised blood. These receptors were taken from a girl aged 5-17 years with multiple sclerosis.

The chain carries TRBV6-2 or TRBV6-3 and TRBJ2-4, with D perhaps TRBD2 (5 bases). The assigned J gene may be wrong: the sequence end matches TRBJ2-7 better. CDR1 is MNHEY and CDR2 is SVGEGT in the germline V gene. The CDR3 is 13 amino acids. This chain's CDR3 is CAMARGKDYEQYF. The CDR3, as DNA: TGTGCCATGGCACGGGGAAAGGACTACGAGCAGTACTTC.

The chain combines TRBV5-1 with TRBJ2-1; 12 nucleotides align to TRBD2. V gave up 2 bases and J gave up 8 bases; unmatched junction bases: 2. This CDR3 has 14 residues. From germline, CDR1 is SGHRS and CDR2 YFSETQ. The CDR3 sequence: CASSFSSGRDEQFF. The CDR3 DNA sequence: TGCGCCAGCAGCTTCTCTAGCGGGAGGGATGAGCAGTTCTTC.

On this clonotype itself: A junction end diverges from the germline sequence, so it may reflect a read error. The rearrangement links TRBV29-1 to TRBJ1-2, with a weak D call TRBD1 (6 bases). The germline V gene encodes CDR1 SQVTM and CDR2 ANQGSEA. The CDR3 length is 11 residues. Here the CDR3 reads CSVRGREGYTF. CDR3 DNA: TGCAGCGTGCGGGGGCGAGAAGGCTACACATTC. The variable domain in full, with the rest retrieved from reference TRBV29-1 and TRBJ1-2, is SAVISQKPSRDICQRGTSLTIQCQVDSQVTMMFWYRQQPGQSLTLIATANQGSEATYESGFVIDKFPISRPNLTFSTLTVSNMSPEDSSIYLCSVRGREGYTFGSGTRLTVV.

The J gene is TRBJ1-5, the V gene TRBV5-1; no clear D. Germline V gives CDR1 SGHRS, CDR2 YFSETQ. Trimming took off 0 bases at V and 4 bases at J, with 11 bases between the two ends. The CDR3 runs to 15 residues. The CDR3 spells CASSLDGNTNQPQHF. CDR3 nucleotides: TGCGCCAGCAGCTTGGACGGGAACACTAATCAGCCCCAGCATTTT.

This clonotype has at least ten counts. V gene TRBV4-1 combines with J gene TRBJ2-3; D gene unclear. The germline CDR1 and CDR2 sequences are MGHRA and YSYEKL. V lost 4 bases, J lost 2 bases, and 16 bases lay in between. CDR3 length: 16 amino acids. The CDR3 protein is CASSLQEGGYTDTQYF. The CDR3 DNA reads as TGCGCCAGCAGCCTCCAGGAAGGCGGATACACAGATACGCAGTATTTT.

V usage is TRBV11-2 and J usage is TRBJ1-2; D gene ambiguous. Germline V lookup: CDR1 SGHAT, CDR2 FQNNGV. Trimming left V 5 bases short and J 0 bases short, with 4 bases between. The CDR3 sequence is 12 residues long. The CDR3 loop reads CASSRTNYGYTF. The DNA of the CDR3 is TGTGCCAGCAGCAGAACTAACTATGGCTACACCTTC.

This chain links TRBV7-2 with TRBJ1-1; D ambiguous. The germline gives CDR1 SGHTA, CDR2 FQGNSA. Trimming stripped 0 bases from V and 5 bases from J, with 7 bases between. This CDR3 has 13 residues. CDR3 sequence (DNA): TGTGCCAGCAGCTTAGCTTCGGGAACTGAAGCTTTCTTT. Encoded protein: CASSLASGTEAFF.

This clonotype was picked up a small number of times. This sequence joins TRBV7-9 and TRBJ1-2, with D maybe TRBD1 (5 bases). This CDR3 has 15 amino acids. Germline lookup yields CDR1 SEHNR and CDR2 FQNEAQ (reference sequence). Trimming removed 4 bases from V and 8 bases from J, with 20 bases in between. CDR3 sequence: CASSSEARDSAGYTF. The CDR3 DNA reads as TGTGCCAGCAGCTCGGAGGCCAGGGACTCCGCGGGCTACACCTTC.

V is TRBV11-2 and J is TRBJ2-7; D remains ambiguous. V was shortened by 2 bases and J by 0 bases, with 11 bases between the two germline ends. The CDR3 has 15 amino acids. The germline CDR1 and CDR2 sequences are SGHAT and FQNNGV. The DNA of the CDR3 is TGTGCCAGCAGCTTAACGGGCAAAAGCTCCTACGAGCAGTACTTC. It translates to CASSLTGKSSYEQYF.

The CDR3 sequence: CASSYRTGYNEQFF. The CDR3 DNA reads as TGTGCCAGCAGTTACAGGACAGGGTACAATGAGCAGTTCTTC. The chain carries TRBV27 and TRBJ2-1, with TRBD1 matching over 8 bases. Trimming took 4 bases from V and 4 from J; bases not matched to a gene: 3. The CDR3 runs 14 residues. Germline V gene lookup returns CDR1 MNHEY and CDR2 SMNVEV (reference sequence).

V and J are TRBV28 and TRBJ1-1; D possibly corresponds to TRBD1 (5 bases). CDR1 and CDR2 from the germline V gene are MDHEN and SYDVKM. V was shortened by 3 bases and J by 6 bases, with 14 bases between the two germline ends. This CDR3 has 14 residues. The chain's CDR3 is CASSLGQTPAEAFF. CDR3 DNA: TGTGCCAGCAGTTTGGGGCAAACTCCGGCTGAAGCTTTCTTT.

This clonotype was seen only a few times. The gene calls are TRBV5-6 and TRBJ2-7; 13 bases fit TRBD2. CDR1 is SGHDT, CDR2 YYEEEE, per germline. The CDR3 runs 17 residues. Trimming at V came to 3 bases and at J to 3 bases, leaving 9 bases not matched to a gene. As DNA, the CDR3 is TGTGCCAGCAGCTCCACGCAGACTAGCGGGAGGATCTACGAGCAGTACTTC. It translates to CASSSTQTSGRIYEQYF.

The chain uses TRBV20-1 and TRBJ2-1, with D perhaps TRBD1 (6 bases). CDR1 DFQATT and CDR2 SNEGSKA come from the germline V gene (reference sequence). This CDR3 has 10 amino acids. V was shortened by 6 bases and J by 10 bases, with 10 bases between the two germline ends. The CDR3 DNA reads as TGCAGTGCCCGGACAGTCGAGCAGTTCTTC. Its protein is CSARTVEQFF.

Remarks on this clonotype: A much larger clone lies a single base off, so this may be a read error. The chain recombines TRBV27 with TRBJ1-2; 7 positions match TRBD1. The junction had 9 bases not matched to a gene; V was cut back by 11 bases and J by 0 bases. CDR1 and CDR2 (germline): MNHEY, SMNVEV (reference sequence). This CDR3 comprises 14 residues. CDR3 sequence (DNA): TGTGCCCCTAGTTCAGGGGGAGCTAACTATGGCTACACCTTC. Residues: CAPSSGGANYGYTF.

This clonotype came up a few times. The chain combines TRBV4-3 with TRBJ2-1; D not certain. CDR1 is LGHNA, CDR2 YSLEER, per germline. V lost 0 bases to trimming and J lost 4 bases, with 19 bases between them. The CDR3 has 18 amino acids. The CDR3 region is CASSQDLGSRPRYNEQFF. Here the CDR3 DNA reads TGCGCCAGCAGCCAAGATTTGGGGTCAAGGCCCCGATACAATGAGCAGTTCTTC.

The chain has TRBV20-1 and TRBJ1-5; D not certain. Germline values: CDR1 DFQATT, CDR2 SNEGSKA (reference sequence). Trimming pared 6 bases from V and 1 base from J, leaving 7 bases between. The CDR3 loop spans 12 amino acids. CDR3 loop: CSAPASNQPQHF. CDR3 coding DNA: TGCAGTGCCCCTGCAAGCAATCAGCCCCAGCATTTT.

This rearrangement joins TRBV13 to TRBJ1-1; weak D call: TRBD1 (5 bases). Trimming cost V 7 bases and J 5 bases, with 11 bases left between them. This CDR3 is built from 12 residues. The germline V gene has CDR1 PRHDT and CDR2 FYEKMQ (reference sequence). The DNA of the CDR3 is TGTGCCAGCACAGGGCTGGAGACTGAAGCTTTCTTT. Protein product: CASTGLETEAFF.

V gene TRBV20-1 combines with J gene TRBJ2-1; 15 nucleotides align to TRBD2. Per the germline V gene, CDR1 is DFQATT and CDR2 is SNEGSKA (reference sequence). The CDR3 is 16 residues long. J lost 3 bases, V lost 3 bases, and 3 bases had no gene match. The CDR3 DNA reads TGCAGTGCTAGGGGGGGACTAGCGGGAGGCTACAATGAGCAGTTCTTC. Encoded protein: CSARGGLAGGYNEQFF.

This clonotype was counted a single time. A read error is possible here, since a much larger clone lies one base away. The V and J genes are TRBV5-1 and TRBJ1-2; no definite D call. The CDR3 covers 14 residues. Trimming took 0 bases from V and 3 from J, leaving 9 bases between them. Looked up from germline, CDR1 is SGHRS and CDR2 is YFSETQ. CDR3 loop: CASSLDSTDYGYTF. The CDR3 bases are TGCGCCAGCAGCTTGGACAGCACTGACTATGGCTACACCTTC.

The chain recombines TRBV27 with TRBJ1-2, with D tentatively TRBD1 (6 bases). The CDR3 length is 13 residues. The germline V gene has CDR1 MNHEY and CDR2 SMNVEV (reference sequence). Between the trimmed V and J ends, which lost 8 bases and 0 bases, there was a span of 10 bases. The CDR3 nucleotides are TGTGCCAGCGGAAACAGGGCTAACTATGGCTACACCTTC. Its protein product is CASGNRANYGYTF.

The genes are TRBV28 and TRBJ2-5; 9 bases align to TRBD2. The CDR3 is 14 amino acids. The germline CDR1 and CDR2 sequences are MDHEN and SYDVKM. V dropped 6 bases and J dropped 5; count of bases not matched to a gene: 7. The CDR3 nucleotides read TGTGCCAGCAGCTCTAGCGGGAAAAGTGAGACCCAGTACTTC. As protein: CASSSSGKSETQYF.

This clonotype was seen ten or more times. The V gene is TRBV12-3 or TRBV12-4, the J gene TRBJ2-5; maybe TRBD2 (5 bases). Trimming shortened V by 5 bases and J by 4 bases, and 11 bases separated the two germline ends. This CDR3 is 13 amino acids long. CDR3 loop: CASSPRGRETQYF. The CDR3 coding sequence is TGTGCCAGCAGTCCCCGAGGGAGAGAGACCCAGTACTTC.

The chain combines TRBV20-1 with TRBJ2-1; D not certain. V lost 0 bases and J lost 8, with 14 bases in between. The CDR3 runs to 14 residues. CDR1 and CDR2 from the germline V gene are DFQATT and SNEGSKA (reference sequence). This CDR3 is CSARDPVPDHEQFF. The CDR3 coding sequence is TGCAGTGCTAGAGATCCAGTGCCTGACCATGAGCAGTTCTTC.

The chain combines TRBV6-2 or TRBV6-3 with TRBJ2-1; 9 positions match TRBD1. This CDR3 contains 16 residues. In germline, CDR1 is MNHEY, CDR2 SVGEGT. The trim removed 2 bases at V and 4 bases at J, leaving 6 bases unmatched. The CDR3 region is CASSYVTGTGYNEQFF. CDR3 sequence (DNA): TGTGCCAGCAGTTACGTGACCGGGACAGGGTACAATGAGCAGTTCTTC.

This clonotype was detected only a few times. V and J are TRBV5-5 and TRBJ2-3, with D possibly being TRBD1 or TRBD2 (5 bases each). CDR1 is SGHKS and CDR2 is YYEKEE in the germline V gene (reference sequence). This CDR3 contains 13 residues. Deletions cut 4 bases from V and 2 bases from J, with 8 bases between. Here the CDR3 reads CASSGGVTDTQYF. In nucleotides, the CDR3 is TGTGCCAGCAGCGGGGGTGTCACAGATACGCAGTATTTT.

The V gene is TRBV10-3, the J gene TRBJ1-2; D gene ambiguous. The CDR3 covers 14 residues. The ends were cut back, 6 bases at V and 3 bases at J, with 14 bases in the middle. The germline gives CDR1 ENHRY, CDR2 SYGVKD. For the CDR3, the DNA is TGTGCCATCAGCCTAAGAAACATGGACTATGGCTACACCTTC. This encodes CAISLRNMDYGYTF.

The chain is built from TRBV29-1 and TRBJ2-1; 8 bases match TRBD1. J was trimmed by 10 bases and V by 4 bases; bases with no gene match: 6. CDR1 is SQVTM, CDR2 ANQGSEA, per germline. The CDR3 is 12 amino acids. CDR3: CSVGGQGSEQFF. The CDR3 DNA reads TGCAGCGTTGGAGGACAGGGATCCGAGCAGTTCTTC.

The rearrangement uses TRBV7-3 and TRBJ2-4; unclear D gene. The J call is uncertain, as TRBJ2-7 better fits the DNA end. Germline V gene lookup returns CDR1 SGHTA and CDR2 FQGTGA. This CDR3 is built from 13 residues. The CDR3 is CASSFGRNYEQYF. CDR3 DNA sequence: TGTGCCAGCAGTTTCGGACGGAACTACGAGCAGTACTTC.

A remark on this clonotype: One end of the junction fails to match germline, which may point to a read error. The chain has TRBV7-7 and TRBJ2-1; no clear D gene. The DNA end is more similar to TRBJ2-7, so the J call may be wrong. This CDR3 has 15 amino acids. Germline loops: CDR1 SSHAT, CDR2 FNYEAQ (reference sequence). Here the CDR3 reads CASSFGLELYNEQYF. DNA for the CDR3: TGTGCTAGCAGCTTCGGCCTAGAGCTCTACAATGAGCAGTACTTC.

The rearrangement joins TRBV4-2 to TRBJ2-7; D gene ambiguous. Trimming left V 5 bases short and J 4 bases short, with 9 bases between. In germline, CDR1 is LGHNA, CDR2 YNFKEQ. The CDR3 covers 12 residues. The CDR3 protein is CASSGPEYEQYF. CDR3 bases: TGTGCCAGCAGCGGGCCGGAATACGAGCAGTACTTC.

This clonotype has just a few counts. The chain carries TRBV7-2 and TRBJ2-7, with TRBD1 matching 10 bases. The CDR3 runs to 16 residues. Germline lookup yields CDR1 SGHTA and CDR2 FQGNSA. The V and J ends lost 5 bases and 1 base, in that order; junction bases with no gene match: 8. The CDR3 bases are TGTGCCAGCAGCCTCACCGGGACAGGGGCATCCTACGAGCAGTACTTC. Translated: CASSLTGTGASYEQYF.

This chain joins TRBV5-1 and TRBJ2-7; D gene uncertain. The V gene lost 2 bases and the J gene lost 6 bases, with 15 bases spanning the gap. The CDR3 covers 14 residues. The V gene's germline CDR1 is SGHRS and CDR2 YFSETQ. The CDR3 spells CASSFDQKRSEQYF. DNA of the CDR3: TGCGCCAGCAGCTTCGACCAAAAGAGGTCCGAGCAGTACTTC.